A single sample is the source of the 24 T cell receptor beta chains below, sequenced in a study of T cell responses to AZD1222 COVID-19 vaccine. Repertoires were generated with immunoSEQ multiplex PCR, while TCRdb's copy carries only in-frame clones and drops some. The sample shows about 97,000 clones, roughly 88% of them seen only once. Sequenced material: peripheral blood, taken on day 0 of AZD1222 vaccination. These TCRs come from an adult in good health.

The rearrangement joins TRBV4-2 to TRBJ2-7; D might be TRBD2 (6 bases). The length of the CDR3 is 16 residues. Trimming removed 4 bases from V and 5 bases from J, with 21 bases in between. The V gene's germline CDR1 is LGHNA and CDR2 YNFKEQ. The CDR3 protein is CASSLSAGQTLHEQYF. For the CDR3, the DNA is TGTGCCAGCAGCCTATCAGCGGGCCAAACCCTCCACGAGCAGTACTTC.

The chain couples TRBV6-4 to TRBJ2-2; 7 positions match TRBD1. The CDR3 runs 14 residues. CDR1 and CDR2 from the germline V gene are MRHNA and SNTAGT. V trimming: 3 bases; J trimming: 6 bases; junction bases outside the gene matches: 4. The CDR3 spells CASSELGGAGELFF. The DNA of the CDR3 is TGTGCCAGCAGTGAGTTAGGGGGCGCCGGGGAGCTGTTTTTT.

The CDR3: CASSLERGSHEQYF. CDR3 nucleotides: TGCGCCAGCAGCCTGGAACGGGGGAGCCACGAGCAGTACTTC. The J gene is TRBJ2-7, the V gene TRBV4-1; D possibly corresponds to TRBD2 (6 bases). CDR1 MGHRA and CDR2 YSYEKL come from the germline V gene. V dropped 4 bases and J dropped 5 bases, with 15 bases sitting between them. The CDR3 has 14 residues.

This chain links TRBV7-8 with TRBJ1-6, with TRBD1 identical over 7 bases. V lost 4 bases to trimming and J lost 10 bases; unmatched junction nucleotides: 7. The CDR3 sequence is 14 residues long. Germline loops: CDR1 SGHVS, CDR2 FQNEAQ. This CDR3 reads CASSSGQASSPLHF. The CDR3 DNA reads TGTGCCAGCAGCTCCGGACAGGCTAGCTCACCCCTCCACTTT.

The genes are TRBV7-6 and TRBJ1-6; D is perhaps TRBD1 (6 bases). Trimming stripped 1 base from V and 0 bases from J, with 16 bases between. The germline V gene encodes CDR1 SGHVS and CDR2 FNYEAQ. The length of the CDR3 is 19 residues. CDR3 sequence (DNA): TGTGCCAGCAGCTTAGTATCGACAGGCTCGAGCTCCTATAATTCACCCCTCCACTTT. It translates to CASSLVSTGSSSYNSPLHF.

This clone was found once. The CDR3 region has the DNA TGTGCCAGCAGTTTACTAGACAGGGGGCTTCAGCCCCAGCATTTT. It encodes CASSLLDRGLQPQHF. The J gene is TRBJ1-5, the V gene TRBV28; 10 nucleotides align to TRBD1. Trimming cost V 2 bases and J 6 bases; bases outside gene matches: 4. This CDR3 spans 15 amino acids. Germline assignment: CDR1 MDHEN and CDR2 SYDVKM.

This clone has just one count. The chain links TRBV7-2 to TRBJ1-3; D is unresolved. Trimming pared 5 bases from V and 7 bases from J, leaving 6 bases between. The CDR3 has 11 residues. The germline V gene encodes CDR1 SGHTA and CDR2 FQGNSA. The chain's CDR3 is CASSRRNTIYF. CDR3 nucleotides: TGTGCCAGCAGCCGTAGGAACACCATATATTTT.

This sequence joins TRBV18 and TRBJ2-1, with 11 bases aligning to TRBD2. Germline CDR1 and CDR2: KGHSH and LQKENI. The CDR3 consists of 15 residues. V gave up 3 bases and J gave up 7 bases; unmatched junction bases: 5. CDR3 residues: CASSPGLAGLNEQFF. The CDR3, as DNA: TGTGCCAGCTCACCTGGACTAGCGGGTTTAAATGAGCAGTTCTTC.

The chain carries TRBV24-1 and TRBJ2-1, with D perhaps TRBD1 (6 bases). The length of the CDR3 is 16 residues. Germline CDR1 and CDR2: KGHDR and SFDVKD. Trimming took off 4 bases at V and 0 bases at J, with 12 bases between the two ends. Here the CDR3 reads CATSERTGLSYNEQFF. In DNA form, the CDR3 reads TGTGCCACCAGTGAACGAACAGGGCTCTCCTACAATGAGCAGTTCTTC.

The chain is built from TRBV19 and TRBJ1-5, with TRBD1 matching over 7 bases. CDR1 and CDR2 (germline): LNHDA, SQIVND (reference sequence). Losses at the gene ends were 6 bases for V and 5 bases for J; bases not matched to a gene: 4. This CDR3 contains 13 residues. The CDR3 reads CASSQGGYQPQHF. CDR3 nucleotides: TGTGCCAGTAGCCAGGGGGGTTATCAGCCCCAGCATTTT.

The genes are TRBV5-5 and TRBJ2-7, with a tentative D call TRBD1 (6 bases). Germline V gene data show CDR1 as SGHKS and CDR2 as YYEKEE (reference sequence). Trimming left V 4 bases short and J 2 bases short, with 13 bases between. There are 14 residues in the CDR3. The CDR3 region has the DNA TGTGCCAGCAGCGAATACAGGGCCCCCTACGAGCAGTACTTC. Translation gives CASSEYRAPYEQYF.

The CDR3 DNA sequence: TGCGCCAGCAGCCTTGGGACAGCGGAAGCTTTCTTT. Residues: CASSLGTAEAFF. The chain carries TRBV4-1 and TRBJ1-1; 7 bases are shared with TRBD1. Germline trimming cut 4 bases from V and 8 bases from J; bases unmatched to any gene: 4. From germline, CDR1 is MGHRA and CDR2 YSYEKL. The CDR3 covers 12 residues.

The chain couples TRBV15 to TRBJ1-6; 8 nucleotides agree with TRBD1. CDR1 and CDR2 (germline): LNHNV, YYDKDF (reference sequence). The CDR3 is 16 amino acids. After removal of 0 bases from V and 6 bases from J, the junction contained 4 bases not matched to a gene. This chain's CDR3 is CATSRETGAINSPLHF. The CDR3 nucleotides read TGTGCCACCAGCAGAGAGACAGGGGCGATTAATTCACCCCTCCACTTT.

The rearrangement joins TRBV5-5 to TRBJ2-7, with 10 bases that match TRBD1. Trimming at V came to 4 bases and at J to 5 bases, leaving 3 bases not matched to a gene. This CDR3 has 13 amino acids. Germline CDR1 reads SGHKS; CDR2 reads YYEKEE (reference sequence). CDR3 coding DNA: TGTGCCAGCAGCCGACAGGGGGCGCACGAGCAGTACTTC. Protein product: CASSRQGAHEQYF. Full variable domain (outside the CDR3, taken from reference TRBV5-5 and TRBJ2-7): DAGVTQSPTHLIKTRGQQVTLRCSPISGHKSVSWYQQVLGQGPQFIFQYYEKEERGRGNFPDRFSARQFPNYSSELNVNALLLGDSALYLCASSRQGAHEQYFGPGTRLTVT.

The chain has TRBV11-2 and TRBJ2-1, with D perhaps matching TRBD2 (7 bases). The ends were cut back, 3 bases at V and 5 bases at J, with 17 bases in the middle. The CDR3 spans 16 residues. Per the germline V gene, CDR1 is SGHAT and CDR2 is FQNNGV. CDR3 sequence (DNA): TGTGCCAGCAGCTTGTTGGGGGCGGCGGGAGACAATGAGCAGTTCTTC. It is translated as CASSLLGAAGDNEQFF.

The chain uses TRBV7-9 and TRBJ2-2, with 7 bases fitting TRBD1. The V segment lost 5 bases and the J segment 6 bases; nucleotides outside the gene matches: 15. The germline CDR1 and CDR2 sequences are SEHNR and FQNEAQ (reference sequence). The CDR3 is made up of 17 amino acids. The CDR3 coding sequence is TGTGCCAGCAGCATAAGACAGACAGGGTTTTCCCCCGGGGAGCTGTTTTTT. This translates into CASSIRQTGFSPGELFF. The full variable domain, in which reference TRBV7-9 and TRBJ2-2 provide the parts outside the CDR3, is DTGVSQNPRHKITKRGQNVTFRCDPISEHNRLYWYRQTLGQGPEFLTYFQNEAQLEKSRLLSDRFSAERPKGSFSTLEIQRTEQGDSAMYLCASSIRQTGFSPGELFFGEGSRLTVL.

V is TRBV11-3 and J is TRBJ2-2, with 8 bases aligning to TRBD1. The CDR3 has 13 amino acids. V shed 8 bases and J 7 bases; nucleotides not matched to a gene: 6. Germline V gene lookup returns CDR1 SGHNT and CDR2 YENEEA. CDR3 amino acids: CASGQGAGGELFF. The DNA for the CDR3 is TGTGCCAGCGGTCAGGGGGCCGGCGGGGAGCTGTTTTTT.

Regarding this clone: The sample contains more than one DNA sequence encoding this CDR3. The J gene is TRBJ1-3, the V gene TRBV6-5; D remains unclear. V was clipped by 5 bases and J by 0 bases, with 8 bases between them. In germline, CDR1 is MNHEY, CDR2 SVGAGI. The CDR3 length is 14 residues. CDR3 residues: CASSPGASGNTIYF. The CDR3 DNA reads TGTGCCAGCAGTCCCGGCGCCTCTGGAAACACCATATATTTT.

The chain recombines TRBV9 with TRBJ2-5; possibly TRBD2 for D (7 bases). Deletions cut 6 bases from V and 2 bases from J, with 14 bases between. The CDR3 has 14 residues. Germline V CDR1 and CDR2: SGDLS, YYNGEE. The CDR3 loop reads CASMKGGSQETQYF. Written as DNA, the CDR3 is TGTGCCAGCATGAAGGGGGGGAGTCAAGAGACCCAGTACTTC. The full variable domain, completed using reference TRBV9 and TRBJ2-5, is DSGVTQTPKHLITATGQRVTLRCSPRSGDLSVYWYQQSLDQGLQFLIQYYNGEERAKGNILERFSAQQFPDLHSELNLSSLELGDSALYFCASMKGGSQETQYFGPGTRLLVL.

As DNA, the CDR3 is TGTGCCAGCAGTTCCCTCGAGGGGGCCGGGGAGCTGTTTTTT. The encoded protein is CASSSLEGAGELFF. V and J are TRBV6-2 or TRBV6-3 and TRBJ2-2; D might be TRBD1 (6 bases). V was shortened by 4 bases and J by 6 bases, with 12 bases between the two germline ends. The length of the CDR3 is 14 residues. Looked up from germline, CDR1 is MNHEY and CDR2 is SVGEGT.

The J gene is TRBJ1-1, the V gene TRBV19; 7 nucleotides match TRBD1. CDR3 length: 13 amino acids. Per the germline V gene, CDR1 is LNHDA and CDR2 is SQIVND (reference sequence). V gave up 3 bases and J gave up 5 bases; unmatched junction bases: 3. The CDR3 sequence is CASSMTGWTEAFF. The CDR3 region has the DNA TGTGCCAGTAGTATGACAGGGTGGACTGAAGCTTTCTTT.

The chain recombines TRBV4-1 with TRBJ1-4, with 7 positions matching TRBD1. V dropped 4 bases and J dropped 8; count of bases not matched to a gene: 13. The CDR3 consists of 16 residues. Germline loops: CDR1 MGHRA, CDR2 YSYEKL. The CDR3 loop is CASSLGGGDRAEKLFF. CDR3 DNA: TGCGCCAGCAGCCTAGGCGGAGGCGACAGGGCCGAAAAACTGTTTTTT.

V gene TRBV6-5 combines with J gene TRBJ1-2; no reliable D call. From germline, CDR1 is MNHEY and CDR2 SVGAGI. Trimming pared 5 bases from V and 4 bases from J, leaving 17 bases between. The CDR3 has 15 residues. In DNA form, the CDR3 reads TGTGCCAGCAGTCGCGCCCAGACAAGCGGCTATGGCTACACCTTC. This codes for CASSRAQTSGYGYTF.

V gene TRBV4-1 combines with J gene TRBJ2-7, with D possibly TRBD1 on 6 matching bases. Trimming stripped 1 base from V and 3 bases from J, with 10 bases between. The germline CDR1 and CDR2 sequences are MGHRA and YSYEKL. The CDR3 runs 14 residues. CDR3 DNA sequence: TGCGCCAGCAGCCAAGGCGAACAGGGCTACGAGCAGTACTTC. It yields the protein CASSQGEQGYEQYF.